A single sample is the source of the 11 T cell receptor beta chains below, sequenced in a study of blood T cell repertoires in COVID-19. Using immunoSEQ multiplex PCR, the repertoire was profiled, and TCRdb retains in-frame clones only, with some absent. The sample includes roughly 120,000 clones, around 87% of them seen just once. What was sequenced was peripheral blood. The receptors derive from a woman aged 55-69 years with COVID-19, enrolled during active disease.

The chain uses TRBV7-2 and TRBJ2-7; D ambiguous. Germline loops: CDR1 SGHTA, CDR2 FQGNSA. The CDR3 spans 13 residues. V was trimmed by 0 bases and J by 3 bases, leaving 6 bases between them. The CDR3 DNA reads as TGTGCCAGCAGCTTAGCGCAGTTCTACGAGCAGTACTTC. This sequence encodes CASSLAQFYEQYF. The full variable domain, in which reference TRBV7-2 and TRBJ2-7 provide the parts outside the CDR3, is GAGVSQSPSNKVTEKGKDVELRCDPISGHTALYWYRQSLGQGLEFLIYFQGNSAPDKSGLPSDRFSAERTGGSVSTLTIQRTQQEDSAVYLCASSLAQFYEQYFGPGTRLTVT.

Concerning this clone itself: The germline gene is not matched at one end of the junction; a read error may be the cause. V and J are TRBV6-5 and TRBJ1-1, with 9 bases aligning to TRBD1. Germline V gene sequence: CDR1 MNHEY, CDR2 SVGAGI. The CDR3 totals 12 residues. CDR3 amino acids: CASSTRDRAQIF. Here the CDR3 DNA reads TGTGCCAGCAGTACCCGGGACAGGGCTCAAATCTTT.

The chain employs TRBV19 and TRBJ2-3; TRBD1 might be the D (6 bases). The germline V and J ends were trimmed by 4 bases and 0 bases, with 8 bases remaining between them. Germline CDR1 and CDR2: LNHDA and SQIVND (reference sequence). The CDR3 spans 14 residues. CDR3 residues: CASSKGQSTDTQYF. In DNA form, the CDR3 reads TGTGCCAGTAGTAAAGGACAGAGCACAGATACGCAGTATTTT.

The gene calls are TRBV6-2 or TRBV6-3 and TRBJ2-5; D perhaps matches TRBD1 (6 bases). V dropped 6 bases and J dropped 1 base, with 15 bases sitting between them. Germline CDR1 MNHEY, CDR2 SVGEGT. CDR3 length: 15 amino acids. The CDR3 bases are TGTGCCAGCAGCCAACCGGGACAACTCCAAGAGACCCAGTACTTC. Protein: CASSQPGQLQETQYF.

The chain carries TRBV6-5 and TRBJ1-4; possibly TRBD1 for D (6 bases). V lost 4 bases and J 3 bases, leaving 9 bases between the germline ends. This CDR3 is 14 amino acids long. CDR1 is MNHEY, CDR2 SVGAGI, per germline. The CDR3 DNA follows: TGTGCCAGCAGTTGGGACACCCCTAATGAAAAACTGTTTTTT. Its translation is CASSWDTPNEKLFF.

The chain is built from TRBV3-1 (or the pseudogene TRBV3-2) and TRBJ1-5, with TRBD1 matching over 11 bases. The germline CDR1 and CDR2 sequences are LGHDT and YNNKEL (reference sequence). The CDR3 runs 15 residues. V lost 1 base to trimming and J lost 11 bases; unmatched junction nucleotides: 7. The CDR3 DNA is TGTGCCAGCAGCCAAGGGACAGGGGGCACCTGGGCCCAGCATTTT. It specifies CASSQGTGGTWAQHF.

The chain recombines TRBV27 with TRBJ2-3; 9 bases are shared with TRBD1. Germline V lookup: CDR1 MNHEY, CDR2 SMNVEV (reference sequence). V was pared by 10 bases and J by 3 bases, with 14 bases of the junction left unmatched. CDR3 length: 16 residues. CDR3 bases: TGTGCCACTCGGCCACAGGGGGCCTTGTCAACAGATACGCAGTATTTT. Translated: CATRPQGALSTDTQYF.

A note on this clone: The same CDR3 also results from other DNA sequences found in this sample. The V gene is TRBV30, the J gene TRBJ2-7, with D perhaps TRBD2 (7 bases). The V gene lost 1 base and the J gene lost 4 bases, with 11 bases spanning the gap. This CDR3 has 13 residues. From germline, CDR1 is GTSNPN and CDR2 SVGIG (reference sequence). The CDR3 reads CAWSGGGAYEQYF. CDR3 bases: TGTGCCTGGAGTGGGGGGGGCGCGTACGAGCAGTACTTC. The whole variable domain, filled in from reference TRBV30 and TRBJ2-7, reads SQTIHQWPATLVQPVGSPLSLECTVEGTSNPNLYWYRQAAGRGLQLLFYSVGIGQISSEVPQNLSASRPQDRQFILSSKKLLLSDSGFYLCAWSGGGAYEQYFGPGTRLTVT.

V gene TRBV19 combines with J gene TRBJ2-7, with TRBD2 matching over 8 bases. The CDR3 extends over 13 amino acids. From germline, CDR1 is LNHDA and CDR2 SQIVND (reference sequence). V dropped 8 bases and J dropped 1; count of bases not matched to a gene: 4. The CDR3 region is CASRTSGSYEQYF. The CDR3 nucleotides are TGTGCCAGTCGAACTAGCGGTTCCTACGAGCAGTACTTC.

The chain joins TRBV2 to TRBJ2-2, with D possibly matching TRBD1 (5 bases). The germline CDR1 and CDR2 sequences are SNHLY and FYNNEI. Trimming left V 5 bases short and J 4 bases short, with 11 bases between. This CDR3 region has 14 residues. Here the CDR3 reads CASSFQGGTGELFF. The DNA of the CDR3 is TGTGCCAGCAGTTTTCAGGGCGGCACCGGGGAGCTGTTTTTT.

The gene calls are TRBV5-1 and TRBJ1-2; D remains unclear. Germline V gene lookup returns CDR1 SGHRS and CDR2 YFSETQ. The V end was cut by 0 bases, the J end by 1 base, with 13 bases between. The CDR3 covers 16 residues. The CDR3 sequence is CASSLVQTYINYGYTF. The CDR3 coding sequence is TGCGCCAGCAGCTTGGTGCAGACTTACATTAACTATGGCTACACCTTC.